Below are 25 T cell receptor beta chains sequenced from a single sample in a study of human T cells and chemical hapten exposure. Documented time point: patch test 1, 2 weeks after DPC sensitization. Regarding treatment: therapeutic diphenylcyclopropenone sensitization with weekly scalp DPC. TCRdb called the RACE reads again in MiXCR, with one record for every CDR3 protein. The sample holds some 87,000 distinct CDR3 sequences; around 10% are singletons and the top ten take around 1.5%. The material was whole blood, obtained in connection with sensitization to the hapten diphenylcyclopropenone (DPC). Every receptor here comes from a woman aged 45-60 years with alopecia areata. Some clones in this sample may be carry-over from other donors' samples.

The J gene is TRBJ2-2, the V gene TRBV29-1; TRBD1 aligns across 8 bases. Trimming cost V 4 bases and J 4 bases; bases outside gene matches: 5. The germline V gene has CDR1 SQVTM and CDR2 ANQGSEA. The CDR3 runs to 14 residues. The CDR3 region is CSVAPGTGTGELFF. The CDR3 region has the DNA TGCAGCGTTGCCCCCGGGACAGGCACCGGGGAGCTGTTTTTT.

The rearrangement links TRBV29-1 to TRBJ2-1; D may be TRBD1 or TRBD2 (5 bases each). The V gene lost 3 bases and the J gene lost 6 bases, with 15 bases spanning the gap. Germline CDR1 and CDR2: SQVTM and ANQGSEA. This CDR3 is built from 14 residues. The CDR3 region is CSVDTGALSNEQFF. The DNA for the CDR3 is TGCAGCGTTGATACCGGGGCACTCTCCAATGAGCAGTTCTTC.

This rearrangement joins TRBV7-2 to TRBJ2-7; D remains ambiguous. The CDR3 is 16 residues long. Germline values: CDR1 SGHTA, CDR2 FQGNSA. Trimming took off 1 base at V and 0 bases at J, with 13 bases between the two ends. The CDR3 DNA reads as TGTGCCAGCAGCTTAGGTTCGCGGATGTACTCCTACGAGCAGTACTTC. Residues: CASSLGSRMYSYEQYF. The full variable domain, completed using reference TRBV7-2 and TRBJ2-7, is GAGVSQSPSNKVTEKGKDVELRCDPISGHTALYWYRQSLGQGLEFLIYFQGNSAPDKSGLPSDRFSAERTGGSVSTLTIQRTQQEDSAVYLCASSLGSRMYSYEQYFGPGTRLTVT.

This clonotype showed up just a few times. The genes are TRBV10-3 and TRBJ1-6, with D perhaps TRBD1 (6 bases). V gave up 6 bases and J gave up 5 bases, with 8 bases separating them. CDR3 size: 13 residues. The germline V gene has CDR1 ENHRY and CDR2 SYGVKD. CDR3 nucleotide sequence: TGTGCCATCAGACAGGGAGATAATTCACCCCTCCACTTT. Encoded protein: CAIRQGDNSPLHF.

This clonotype was seen at least ten times. The J gene is TRBJ2-1, the V gene TRBV6-5, with TRBD2 matching 16 bases. The CDR3 covers 19 residues. J lost 6 bases, V lost 0 bases, and 8 bases had no gene match. The germline V gene encodes CDR1 MNHEY and CDR2 SVGAGI. CDR3: CASSYSGLAGGPLGNEQFF. The CDR3 nucleotides are TGTGCCAGCAGTTACTCGGGACTAGCGGGAGGGCCCCTCGGCAATGAGCAGTTCTTC.

In this sample, this clonotype turned up many times. The chain recombines TRBV18 with TRBJ2-7; no definite D call. This CDR3 is built from 12 residues. V was pared by 6 bases and J by 6 bases, with 12 bases between. Germline V gives CDR1 KGHSH, CDR2 LQKENI. This CDR3 is CASSPWAREQYF. In DNA form, the CDR3 reads TGTGCCAGCTCCCCTTGGGCCCGCGAGCAGTACTTC.

The chain is built from TRBV12-3 or TRBV12-4 and TRBJ2-2; 9 bases are a match to TRBD2. With V trimmed by 4 bases and J by 1 base, 1 base remained unmatched. This CDR3 region has 15 residues. The CDR3 bases are TGTGCCAGCAGTTATAGCGGGGGGAACACCGGGGAGCTGTTTTTT. Protein product: CASSYSGGNTGELFF.

With regard to this clonotype: A junction end diverges from the germline sequence, so it may reflect a read error. The genes are TRBV7-8 and TRBJ2-2, with 7 bases aligning to TRBD2. The CDR3 sequence is 16 residues long. CDR1 SGHVS and CDR2 FQNEAQ come from the germline V gene. The CDR3 DNA is TGTGTCAGCAGCCCCACGGCGGGAGTGAACACCGGGGAGCTGTTTTTT. Translating gives CVSSPTAGVNTGELFF.

This sequence joins TRBV3-1 and TRBJ1-2; D perhaps matches TRBD1 (6 bases). CDR3 length: 13 amino acids. Per the germline V gene, CDR1 is LGHDT and CDR2 is YNNKEL (reference sequence). V was clipped by 5 bases and J by 4 bases, with 11 bases between them. DNA for the CDR3: TGTGCCAGCAGCTTGCGACAGGCCTATGGCTACACCTTC. This gives the protein CASSLRQAYGYTF. Full variable domain (rest looked up from reference TRBV3-1 and TRBJ1-2): DTAVSQTPKYLVTQMGNDKSIKCEQNLGHDTMYWYKQDSKKFLKIMFSYNNKELIINETVPNRFSPKSPDKAHLNLHINSLELGDSAVYFCASSLRQAYGYTFGSGTRLTVV.

In this sample, this clonotype turned up a few times. The junction departs from germline at one end; a sequencing error may be responsible. The chain recombines TRBV7-9 with TRBJ2-1; 8 positions agree with TRBD2. Germline CDR1 SEHNR, CDR2 FQNEAQ (reference sequence). The CDR3 loop spans 14 amino acids. The CDR3 sequence is CASSLAGIDNEQFF. The DNA of the CDR3 is TGTGCCAGCAGTTTAGCGGGAATCGACAATGAGCAGTTCTTC.

V gene TRBV7-3 combines with J gene TRBJ2-3; D unresolved. The CDR3 has 13 residues. CDR1 is SGHTA, CDR2 FQGTGA, per germline. The ends were cut back, 4 bases at V and 2 bases at J, with 7 bases in the middle. The CDR3 loop is CASSSGSTDTQYF. Written as DNA, the CDR3 is TGTGCCAGCAGCTCCGGATCCACAGATACGCAGTATTTT.

This clonotype has more than one count but fewer than ten. The junction departs from germline at one end; a sequencing error may be responsible. The chain uses TRBV27 and TRBJ1-1, with 7 bases aligning to TRBD1. Looked up from germline, CDR1 is MNHEY and CDR2 is SMNVEV (reference sequence). This CDR3 has 13 residues. This chain's CDR3 is CASRLYRGGEAFF. In nucleotides, the CDR3 is TGTGCCAGCAGGTTATACAGGGGAGGGGAAGCTTTCTTT.

In this sample, this clonotype turned up many times. The rearrangement joins TRBV10-3 to TRBJ1-6; a weak D match, TRBD1 (5 bases). The V gene's germline CDR1 is ENHRY and CDR2 SYGVKD. V was cut by 8 bases and J by 0 bases, with 17 bases left in between. CDR3 length equals 17 residues. CDR3 residues: CAIRGGPGSSYNSPLHF. CDR3 bases: TGTGCCATCCGAGGCGGTCCAGGGAGCTCCTATAATTCACCCCTCCACTTT.

CDR3 nucleotides: TGCGCCAGCAGTGAGTTCCGGCCTGGCACAGATACGCAGTATTTT. Translated, it gives CASSEFRPGTDTQYF. The V and J genes are TRBV10-2 and TRBJ2-3, with D uncertain. The CDR3 length is 15 residues. The V gene's germline CDR1 is WSHSY and CDR2 SAAADI. The V end lost 1 base, the J end lost 1 base, and 9 bases lay between the germline ends.

The V gene is TRBV12-3 or TRBV12-4, the J gene TRBJ1-3; D unclear. The CDR3 covers 16 residues. The V gene lost 3 bases and the J gene lost 0 bases, with 12 bases spanning the gap. In DNA, the CDR3 is TGTGCCAGCAGTTTGTCAGATCCGGGCTCTGGAAACACCATATATTTT. The encoded protein is CASSLSDPGSGNTIYF.

This chain links TRBV5-1 with TRBJ1-1, with D possibly TRBD1 on 5 matching bases. With 2 bases removed from V and 1 base from J, the gap between germline ends came to 9 bases. Germline V gene data show CDR1 as SGHRS and CDR2 as YFSETQ. The CDR3 runs to 14 residues. CDR3 amino acids: CASSLRGRNTEAFF. The CDR3 nucleotides are TGCGCCAGCAGCTTAAGGGGCAGGAACACTGAAGCTTTCTTT.

The chain uses TRBV28 and TRBJ1-4, with D perhaps TRBD1 (5 bases). The CDR3 loop spans 14 amino acids. In germline, CDR1 is MDHEN, CDR2 SYDVKM. Trimming left V 0 bases short and J 5 bases short, with 7 bases between. The CDR3 protein is CASSLWEGNEKLFF. CDR3 sequence (DNA): TGTGCCAGCAGTTTATGGGAGGGGAATGAAAAACTGTTTTTT.

This clonotype has only a few counts. The DNA for the CDR3 is TGTGCCAGCAGTTACTGGGCGACAGGGCAGGTTTCGCGACCAGGGACAGATACGCAGTATTTT. Amino acids: CASSYWATGQVSRPGTDTQYF. The chain links TRBV6-6 to TRBJ2-3, with 7 bases matching TRBD1. CDR1 is MNHNY, CDR2 SVGAGI, per germline (reference sequence). J was trimmed by 3 bases and V by 1 base; bases with no gene match: 22. This CDR3 is built from 21 residues.

This clonotype was detected only a few times. J is TRBJ1-1 and V is TRBV18; no clear D gene. The CDR3 is 13 residues long. Germline-derived CDR1 and CDR2 are KGHSH and LQKENI. Trimming stripped 6 bases from V and 2 bases from J, with 10 bases between. In DNA form, the CDR3 reads TGTGCCAGCTCTCCGGACGGAAACACTGAAGCTTTCTTT. Translating it yields CASSPDGNTEAFF. The full variable domain, rest sourced from reference TRBV18 and TRBJ1-1, is NAGVMQNPRHLVRRRGQEARLRCSPMKGHSHVYWYRQLPEEGLKFMVYLQKENIIDESGMPKERFSAEFPKEGPSILRIQQVVRGDSAAYFCASSPDGNTEAFFGQGTRLTVV.

The chain recombines TRBV21-1 with TRBJ2-5; the D call of TRBD1 is as the table states it, not checked on the DNA. TRBV21-1 is listed as a pseudogene. The CDR3 has 17 amino acids. CDR3 loop: CASSKALSDRSGETQYF. The CDR3 nucleotides are TGTGCCAGCAGCAAAGCGCTCTCGGACCGGTCAGGGGAGACCCAGTACTTC.

This clonotype came up a few times. The rearrangement joins TRBV20-1 to TRBJ2-7; D perhaps matches TRBD2 (5 bases). Trimming removed 4 bases from V and 3 bases from J, with 13 bases in between. Germline V gene data show CDR1 as DFQATT and CDR2 as SNEGSKA (reference sequence). The CDR3 has 13 amino acids. CDR3 nucleotides: TGCAGTGCTACCTCAGCGGCGAACTACGAGCAGTACTTC. Its translation: CSATSAANYEQYF.

V is TRBV5-1 and J is TRBJ2-7; D gene uncertain. From germline, CDR1 is SGHRS and CDR2 YFSETQ. The V gene lost 9 bases and the J gene lost 7 bases, with 23 bases spanning the gap. CDR3 size: 14 residues. The CDR3 sequence: CANPSSPSRNEQYF. The CDR3 nucleotides read TGCGCCAACCCTTCGTCCCCCTCTAGGAATGAGCAGTACTTC.

The chain recombines TRBV5-1 with TRBJ2-1; D remains ambiguous. Looked up from germline, CDR1 is SGHRS and CDR2 is YFSETQ. V shed 0 bases and J shed 4 bases, with 8 bases lying between them. This CDR3 is built from 14 residues. CDR3 sequence reads: CASSLGGEYNEQFF. For the CDR3, the DNA is TGCGCCAGCAGCTTGGGTGGGGAATACAATGAGCAGTTCTTC.

This clonotype was found many times. The chain recombines TRBV11-3 with TRBJ1-1; no clear D. The CDR3 covers 14 residues. From germline, CDR1 is SGHNT and CDR2 YENEEA. Between the trimmed V and J ends, which lost 2 bases and 6 bases, there was a span of 13 bases. In nucleotides, the CDR3 is TGTGCCAGCAGCTTACGGGGAGGATTCTCTGAAGCTTTCTTT. Translation: CASSLRGGFSEAFF. The full variable domain, its missing parts supplied by reference TRBV11-3 and TRBJ1-1, is EAGVVQSPRYKIIEKKQPVAFWCNPISGHNTLYWYLQNLGQGPELLIRYENEEAVDDSQLPKDRFSAERLKGVDSTLKIQPAELGDSAVYLCASSLRGGFSEAFFGQGTRLTVV.

This clonotype showed up just a few times. The CDR3 here is CASSYSRDRGDYEQYF. In nucleotides, the CDR3 is TGTGCCAGCAGTTACTCGAGAGACAGGGGGGATTACGAGCAGTACTTC. V gene TRBV6-6 combines with J gene TRBJ2-7; 9 nucleotides line up with TRBD1. Germline CDR1 reads MNHNY; CDR2 reads SVGAGI (reference sequence). The CDR3 contains 16 residues. V lost 0 bases and J lost 4; bases outside the gene matches: 7.